This T cell receptor beta chain was identified during a study of cytomegalovirus exposure and HLA in healthy donors. Study-wide points: Later work associated over 15,000 TCR beta sequences with HLA alleles at 0.05 false discovery rate. Later on, an analysis showed TCR association rates differing by HLA locus, with DRB1 the most and HLA-C the fewest. TCR beta chain V- and J-gene trimming was linked, in a later analysis, to a missense variant in DCLRE1C. Later work found most CMV-associated TCR beta chains apparently HLA-restricted.

Primers included in the PCR were 60 Vbeta and 13 Jbeta primers. Profiling relied on immunoSEQ multiplex PCR, and the TCRdb table lists in-frame clones only, not all of them. The sample shows some 76,000 clones, around 66% of them seen only once. The CDR3 totals 14 residues. V shed 3 bases, J shed 5 bases, and the junction held 6 bases outside the gene matches. CDR1 and CDR2 from the germline V gene are MNHEY and SMNVEV (reference sequence). As to this clone: Its specificity is not known.

This receptor was identified in a man between 60 and 75 years old in good health and CMV-seropositive. The gene calls are TRBV27 and TRBJ1-1, with 7 bases aligning to TRBD1. The sample taken for sequencing was PBMCs. The chain's CDR3 is CASSLVTGSTEAFF. CDR3 bases: TGTGCCAGCAGTTTGGTGACAGGGAGTACTGAAGCTTTCTTT.